The rows below give T cell receptor beta chains drawn from one sample of a study of blood T cell repertoires in COVID-19. Produced via immunoSEQ multiplex PCR; TCRdb's table is partial and in-frame only. The sample lists 200,000 to 250,000 clones, 85% to 90% seen once, with roughly 2.5% in the top ten. The sequenced sample was peripheral blood. The receptors derive from a woman aged 55-70 years with acute or convalescent COVID-19. Both conserved end residues are part of each CDR3. Fields, in order: D gene, clone size, J gene, V gene, CDR3 DNA, CDR3 protein. The D gene is left open where the match is weak. Clone size is not always given. Where it is, it says once, few, many or a class for expanded clones.

.	.	TRBJ1-1	TRBV2	TGTGCCACGACAGGTCTTCGCGGGTCTGAAGCTTTCTTT	CATTGLRGSEAFF
.	.	TRBJ1-2	TRBV5-8	TGTGCCAGCAGCTTGGGCAGGGGTATATATGGCTACACCTTC	CASSLGRGIYGYTF
TRBD1	.	TRBJ2-5	TRBV6-1	TGTGCCAGCAGTGGCCGGGACAGCCTCCAATCGGAGACCCAGTACTTC	CASSGRDSLQSETQYF
.	.	TRBJ1-4	TRBV7-9	TGTGCCAGCAGCTTCTCGTTTGAAAAACTGTTTTTT	CASSFSFEKLFF
TRBD1	few	TRBJ1-6	TRBV6-5	TGTGCCAGCAAAACCGGGACAGCTAATTCACCCCTCCACTTT	CASKTGTANSPLHF
TRBD1	.	TRBJ2-3	TRBV4-1	TGCGCCAGCAGCCACCGGGACAGAGACACAGATACGCAGTATTTT	CASSHRDRDTDTQYF
.	.	TRBJ1-1	TRBV7-6	TGTGCCAGCAGCCCGAGGGCGGGTGGGAACACTGAAGCTTTCTTT	CASSPRAGGNTEAFF
.	.	TRBJ1-1	TRBV14	TGTGCCAGCAGCCTACACAGTGGGACTGAAGCTTTCTTT	CASSLHSGTEAFF
TRBD1	.	TRBJ1-2	TRBV5-1	TGCGCCAGCAGCCCCATTCAGGGGGCTGAATCCTATGGCTACACCTTC	CASSPIQGAESYGYTF
TRBD1	.	TRBJ1-5	TRBV27	TGTGCCAGCAAAAGAGACAGGGGTGGGAATCAGCCCCAGCATTTT	CASKRDRGGNQPQHF